One sample yielded the 6 T cell receptor beta chains listed below, sequenced in a study of beta chain features in type 1 diabetes. Expressed TCRB transcripts were sequenced because the isolated RNA had all been reverse transcribed beforehand. Assay used: immunoSEQ multiplex PCR; TCRdb lists only in-frame clones, some missing. The repertoire holds around 240,000 clones, with about 63% as singletons. Source material: naive CD4+ T cells from blood. These receptors all stem from a young man in good health.

This clone has only one observation. CDR3 amino acids: CASSQGTTTDTQYF. The CDR3 DNA is TGCGCCAGCAGCCAAGGCACGACCACAGATACGCAGTATTTT. The V gene is TRBV4-3, the J gene TRBJ2-3; D is unresolved. This CDR3 region has 14 residues. Trimming took off 1 base at V and 2 bases at J, with 7 bases between the two ends. Looked up from germline, CDR1 is LGHNA and CDR2 is YSLEER.

This chain links TRBV11-2 with TRBJ2-4; 11 nucleotides match TRBD1. Germline values: CDR1 SGHAT, CDR2 FQNNGV. Trimming at V came to 5 bases and at J to 0 bases, leaving 3 bases not matched to a gene. The CDR3 runs 16 residues. The CDR3 region has the DNA TGTGCCAGCAGCCGGACAGGGGGCTTAGCCAAAAACATTCAGTACTTC. It specifies CASSRTGGLAKNIQYF.

V and J are TRBV28 and TRBJ2-2; 7 bases map to TRBD1. CDR3 size: 15 residues. After removal of 5 bases from V and 4 bases from J, the junction contained 7 bases not matched to a gene. CDR1 is MDHEN and CDR2 is SYDVKM in the germline V gene. The CDR3 spells CASSKRQGGTGELFF. The CDR3 nucleotides read TGTGCCAGCAGTAAGCGACAGGGTGGCACCGGGGAGCTGTTTTTT.

The CDR3 sequence is CSGGPGDTQYF. The CDR3 DNA reads as TGCAGCGGGGGACCCGGAGATACGCAGTATTTT. V is TRBV29-1 and J is TRBJ2-3; either TRBD1 or TRBD2 may supply D (5 bases each). The CDR3 sequence is 11 residues long. Trimming left V 7 bases short and J 5 bases short, with 10 bases between. From germline, CDR1 is SQVTM and CDR2 ANQGSEA.

The V and J genes are TRBV4-3 and TRBJ2-7; D is ambiguous. The ends were cut back, 4 bases at V and 0 bases at J, with 7 bases in the middle. Germline loops: CDR1 LGHNA, CDR2 YSLEER. The CDR3 extends over 13 amino acids. The CDR3 nucleotides read TGCGCCAGCAGCCTTCACGACTCCTACGAGCAGTACTTC. This codes for CASSLHDSYEQYF.

The rearrangement uses TRBV7-2 and TRBJ2-3; 10 bases line up with TRBD2. CDR1 and CDR2 (germline): SGHTA, FQGNSA. This CDR3 spans 15 amino acids. The junction had 6 bases not matched to a gene; V was cut back by 6 bases and J by 3 bases. The CDR3 bases are TGTGCCAGCAGGTCACCGGGACTAGCGACAGATACGCAGTATTTT. This encodes CASRSPGLATDTQYF.